This TCR beta chain was identified during a study of CD8+ T cells in alopecia areata. Findings of the study overall: Under tofacitinib, numerous expanded lesional clonotypes remained detectable in scalp and blood. Baseline CD8+ expansion's link to response remains uncertain, as there was one nonresponder.

Treatment noted: oral pan-JAK inhibitor, 5-10 mg twice daily. Peripheral blood and lesional scalp punch biopsies came from alopecia areata patients. Notes on this clone: Its antigen remains unidentified.

As the sequencing template, cDNA was produced by extracting RNA and reverse transcribing it. Data came from immunoSEQ multiplex PCR; TCRdb stores just in-frame clones and leaves some out. Here the sample spans 180,000 or so clones, approximately 50% being singletons. The CDR3 runs 10 residues. The V gene's germline CDR1 is SNHLY and CDR2 FYNNEI. The V end was cut by 6 bases, the J end by 5 bases, with 4 bases between. The rearrangement links TRBV2 to TRBJ1-2, with no clear D. Sequencing used CD8+ T cells sorted from blood, obtained at roughly week 52, from a patient treated with tofacitinib. The TCR originated in a human donor with alopecia areata. The CDR3, as DNA: TGTGCCAGCAGGGATTATGGCTACACCTTC. Its translation is CASRDYGYTF.